These 5 T cell receptor beta chains were all obtained from the same sample, sequenced in a study of T cell responses to AZD1222 COVID-19 vaccine. Profiled with immunoSEQ multiplex PCR; TCRdb holds only in-frame clones, not every one. Seen here are under 150,000 clones, about 91% observed once, and the top ten hold 2.8%. Sequenced here: peripheral blood, sampled on day 0 of AZD1222 vaccination. Receptor source: an adult in good health.

CDR3 DNA: TGCGCCAGCAGCCCCTGGGGAGAGGGGAATCCCGGGGAGCTGTTTTTT. This encodes CASSPWGEGNPGELFF. The V call is TRBV10-1, the J call TRBJ2-2; D possibly matches TRBD1 or TRBD2 (5 bases each). The germline V gene has CDR1 WNHNN and CDR2 SYGVQD (reference sequence). The V end was cut by 6 bases, the J end by 6 bases, with 20 bases between. CDR3 length equals 16 residues.

The chain has TRBV18 and TRBJ2-6; D gene uncertain. This CDR3 is 14 amino acids long. Trimming took off 2 bases at V and 4 bases at J, with 6 bases between the two ends. In germline, CDR1 is KGHSH, CDR2 LQKENI. CDR3 sequence (DNA): TGTGCCAGCTCACCAGAGCACGGGGCCAACGTCCTGACTTTC. This codes for CASSPEHGANVLTF.

In its sample, this clone was seen once. The CDR3 DNA follows: TGTGCCAGTAGTATATACCTGGGGGCGACCCAGTACTTC. It is translated as CASSIYLGATQYF. V is TRBV19 and J is TRBJ2-7; the D gene is possibly TRBD1 (6 bases). The DNA end is a closer match to TRBJ2-5, so the J assignment may be wrong. The CDR3 extends over 13 amino acids. Germline CDR1 reads LNHDA; CDR2 reads SQIVND (reference sequence).

This chain links TRBV9 with TRBJ2-1, with D perhaps matching TRBD2 (5 bases). The CDR3 length is 14 residues. V shed 4 bases and J shed 6 bases, with 14 bases lying between them. Germline loops: CDR1 SGDLS, CDR2 YYNGEE. CDR3 DNA sequence: TGTGCCAGCAGCCCCGACACTAGGCCCAATGAGCAGTTCTTC. Its translation: CASSPDTRPNEQFF.

The chain links TRBV24-1 to TRBJ1-6; D is perhaps TRBD1 (5 bases). V lost 8 bases to trimming and J lost 7 bases, with 14 bases between them. The germline CDR1 and CDR2 sequences are KGHDR and SFDVKD. The length of the CDR3 is 14 residues. The CDR3 DNA sequence: TGTGCCACCACCCCCCCGCAGGGCAATTCACCCCTCCACTTT. Translating it yields CATTPPQGNSPLHF.